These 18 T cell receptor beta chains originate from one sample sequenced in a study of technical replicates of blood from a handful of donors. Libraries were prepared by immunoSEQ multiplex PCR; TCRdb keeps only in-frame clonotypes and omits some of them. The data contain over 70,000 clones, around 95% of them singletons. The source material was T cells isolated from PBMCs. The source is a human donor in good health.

DNA of the CDR3: TGTGCCAGCAGCACAGGAGAAGCTTTCTTT. Its translation is CASSTGEAFF. The rearrangement joins TRBV2 to TRBJ1-1, with D possibly matching TRBD1 (5 bases). The CDR3 extends over 10 amino acids. Between the trimmed V and J ends, which lost 6 bases and 8 bases, there was a span of 7 bases. From germline, CDR1 is SNHLY and CDR2 FYNNEI.

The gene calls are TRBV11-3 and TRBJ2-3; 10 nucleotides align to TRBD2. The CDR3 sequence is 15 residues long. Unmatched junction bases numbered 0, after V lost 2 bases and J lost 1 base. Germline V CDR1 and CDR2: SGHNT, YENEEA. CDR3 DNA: TGTGCCAGCAGCTTACTAGCGGGAGGCACAGATACGCAGTATTTT. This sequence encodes CASSLLAGGTDTQYF.

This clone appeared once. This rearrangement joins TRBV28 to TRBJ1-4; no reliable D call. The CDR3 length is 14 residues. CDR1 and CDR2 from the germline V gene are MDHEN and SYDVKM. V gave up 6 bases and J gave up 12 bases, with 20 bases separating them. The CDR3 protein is CASSFEGLPTQLFF. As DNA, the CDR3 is TGTGCCAGCAGCTTCGAAGGACTGCCGACCCAACTGTTTTTT.

The CDR3 spells CSVGGAGAGELFF. CDR3 nucleotide sequence: TGCAGCGTCGGAGGTGCGGGAGCGGGGGAGCTGTTTTTT. The chain has TRBV29-1 and TRBJ2-2, with 7 nucleotides matching TRBD2. The germline V gene has CDR1 SQVTM and CDR2 ANQGSEA. CDR3 length: 13 amino acids. V lost 6 bases, J lost 8 bases, and 9 bases stayed unmatched.

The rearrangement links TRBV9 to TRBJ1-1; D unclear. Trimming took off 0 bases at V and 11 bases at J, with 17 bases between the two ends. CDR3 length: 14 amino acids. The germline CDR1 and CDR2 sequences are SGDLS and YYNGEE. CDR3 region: CASSVAPDRGRAFF. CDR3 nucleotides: TGTGCCAGCAGCGTAGCTCCAGACCGCGGAAGGGCTTTCTTT.

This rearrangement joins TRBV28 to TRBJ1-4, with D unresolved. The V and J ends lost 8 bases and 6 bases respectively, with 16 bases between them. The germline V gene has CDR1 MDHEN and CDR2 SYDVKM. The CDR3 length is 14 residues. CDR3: CASGIYVADEKLFF. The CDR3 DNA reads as TGTGCCAGCGGAATTTACGTAGCGGATGAAAAACTGTTTTTT.

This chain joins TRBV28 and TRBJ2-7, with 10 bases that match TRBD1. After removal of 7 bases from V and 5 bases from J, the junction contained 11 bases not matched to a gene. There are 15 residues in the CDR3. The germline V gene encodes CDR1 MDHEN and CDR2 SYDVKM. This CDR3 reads CASIRGQGLTNEQYF. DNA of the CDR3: TGTGCCAGCATTAGGGGACAGGGGTTGACGAACGAGCAGTACTTC.

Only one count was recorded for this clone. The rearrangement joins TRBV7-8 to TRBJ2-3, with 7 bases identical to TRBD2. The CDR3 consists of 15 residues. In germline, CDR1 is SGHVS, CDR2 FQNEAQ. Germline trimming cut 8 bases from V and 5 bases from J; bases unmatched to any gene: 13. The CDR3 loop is CASQVWGRGEDTQYF. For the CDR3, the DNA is TGTGCCAGCCAAGTGTGGGGGAGGGGTGAAGATACGCAGTATTTT.

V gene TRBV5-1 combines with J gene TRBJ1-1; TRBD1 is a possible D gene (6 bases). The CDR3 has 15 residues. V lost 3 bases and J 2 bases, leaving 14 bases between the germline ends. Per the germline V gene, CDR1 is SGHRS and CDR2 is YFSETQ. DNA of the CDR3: TGCGCCAGCAGCTACACAGGGTATTTAAACACTGAAGCTTTCTTT. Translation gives CASSYTGYLNTEAFF.

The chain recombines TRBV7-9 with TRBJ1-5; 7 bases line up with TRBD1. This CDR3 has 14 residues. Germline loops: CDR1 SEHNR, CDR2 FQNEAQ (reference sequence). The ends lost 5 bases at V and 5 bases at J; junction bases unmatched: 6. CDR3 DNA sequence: TGTGCCAGCAGCCCGACAGGGACCGATCAGCCCCAGCATTTT. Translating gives CASSPTGTDQPQHF.

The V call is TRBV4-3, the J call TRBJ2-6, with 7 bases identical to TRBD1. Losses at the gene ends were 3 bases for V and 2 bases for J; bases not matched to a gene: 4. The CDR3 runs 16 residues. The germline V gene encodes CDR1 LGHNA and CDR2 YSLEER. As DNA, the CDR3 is TGCGCCAGCAGCCATATGACAGGGACTGGGGCCAACGTCCTGACTTTC. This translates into CASSHMTGTGANVLTF.

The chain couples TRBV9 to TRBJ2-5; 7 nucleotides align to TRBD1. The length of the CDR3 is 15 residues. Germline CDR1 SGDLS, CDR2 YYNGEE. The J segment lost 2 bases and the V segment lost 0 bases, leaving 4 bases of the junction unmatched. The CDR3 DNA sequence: TGTGCCAGCAGCGTAGGGGACAGATTACAAGAGACCCAGTACTTC. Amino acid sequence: CASSVGDRLQETQYF.

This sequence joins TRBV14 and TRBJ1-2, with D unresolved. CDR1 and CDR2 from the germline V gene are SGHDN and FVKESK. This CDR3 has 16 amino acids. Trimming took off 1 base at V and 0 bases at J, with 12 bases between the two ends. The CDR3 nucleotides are TGTGCCAGCAGCCAAGGGTCCTCGGTAGCTAACTATGGCTACACCTTC. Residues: CASSQGSSVANYGYTF.

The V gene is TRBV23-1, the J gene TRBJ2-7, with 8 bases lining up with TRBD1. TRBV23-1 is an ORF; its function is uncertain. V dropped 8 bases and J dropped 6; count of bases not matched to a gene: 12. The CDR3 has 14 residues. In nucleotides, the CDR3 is TGCGCCAGCGTACCGGACAGGGTGTTTTTCGAGCAGTACTTC. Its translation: CASVPDRVFFEQYF.

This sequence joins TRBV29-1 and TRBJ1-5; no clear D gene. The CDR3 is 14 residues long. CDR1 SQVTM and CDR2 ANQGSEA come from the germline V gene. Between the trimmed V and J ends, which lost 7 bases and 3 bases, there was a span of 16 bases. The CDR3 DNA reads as TGCAGCGCCACAGAAGCTGGGTACAATCAGCCCCAGCATTTT. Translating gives CSATEAGYNQPQHF.

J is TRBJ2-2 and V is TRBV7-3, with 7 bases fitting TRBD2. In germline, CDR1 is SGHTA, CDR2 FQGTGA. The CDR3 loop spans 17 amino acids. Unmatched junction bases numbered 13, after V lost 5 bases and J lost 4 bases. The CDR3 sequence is CASSPRGGWGGTGELFF. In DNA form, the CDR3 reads TGTGCCAGCAGCCCCCGCGGGGGTTGGGGTGGCACCGGGGAGCTGTTTTTT.

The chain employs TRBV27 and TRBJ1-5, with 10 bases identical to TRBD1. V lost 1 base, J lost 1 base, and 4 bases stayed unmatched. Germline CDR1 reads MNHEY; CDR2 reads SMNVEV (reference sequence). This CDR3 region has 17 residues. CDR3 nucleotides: TGTGCCAGCAGTTTATATAGGACAGGGGGAAGCAATCAGCCCCAGCATTTT. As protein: CASSLYRTGGSNQPQHF.

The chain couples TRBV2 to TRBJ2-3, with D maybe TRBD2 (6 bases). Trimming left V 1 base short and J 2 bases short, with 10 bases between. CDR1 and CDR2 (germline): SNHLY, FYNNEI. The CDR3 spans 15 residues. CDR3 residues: CASSEVTSFTDTQYF. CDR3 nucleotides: TGTGCCAGCAGTGAAGTCACTAGCTTCACAGATACGCAGTATTTT.